The 8 T cell receptor beta chains presented below share a single source sample, sequenced in a study of cytomegalovirus exposure and HLA in healthy donors. Only in-frame clones appear in the TCRdb table, and some are missing; sequencing was by immunoSEQ multiplex PCR. The sample holds around 170,000 clones, 88% seen once. The sequenced sample consisted of PBMCs. The receptors here all came from a man between 18 and 29 years old in good health and CMV-seronegative.

This clone was recorded only once. The genes are TRBV5-6 and TRBJ2-7; 9 bases agree with TRBD1. Germline assignment: CDR1 SGHDT and CDR2 YYEEEE. This CDR3 is built from 15 residues. The ends lost 4 bases at V and 0 bases at J; junction bases unmatched: 5. The CDR3 protein is CASSRTGESSYEQYV. CDR3 nucleotide sequence: TGTGCCAGCAGCCGGACAGGGGAGAGCTCCTACGAGCAGTACGTC.

This chain uses TRBV6-5 with TRBJ2-1; TRBD2 agrees at 7 bases. Germline CDR1 MNHEY, CDR2 SVGAGI. The CDR3 totals 12 residues. Trimming removed 8 bases from V and 7 bases from J; junction bases left unmatched: 5. Here the CDR3 DNA reads TGTGCCAGCGCTGGGGGGGGAAATGAGCAGTTCTTC. This encodes CASAGGGNEQFF.

Concerning this clone itself: Sequence at one end of the junction differs from germline and may be a read error. This rearrangement joins TRBV29-1 to TRBJ2-3; 7 nucleotides agree with TRBD2. CDR3 length: 13 residues. Germline-derived CDR1 and CDR2 are SQVTM and ANQGSEA. CDR3 nucleotides: TGTGGGGGAGGGTTCCAGAGCACAGATACGCAGTATTTT. It specifies CGGGFQSTDTQYF.

This chain joins TRBV7-2 and TRBJ1-5; TRBD1 matches at 8 bases. Per the germline V gene, CDR1 is SGHTA and CDR2 is FQGNSA. J gave up 1 base and V 6 bases, and 5 bases lay outside the gene matches. The CDR3 is 15 amino acids. The CDR3 here is CASRPDRASNQPQHF. CDR3 sequence (DNA): TGTGCCAGCAGACCGGACAGGGCAAGCAATCAGCCCCAGCATTTT.

The chain joins TRBV2 to TRBJ1-2, with D unclear. The CDR3 extends over 15 amino acids. The V gene lost 3 bases and the J gene lost 4 bases, with 15 bases spanning the gap. CDR1 is SNHLY and CDR2 is FYNNEI in the germline V gene. The chain's CDR3 is CASSEGRGLVYGYTF. In DNA, the CDR3 is TGTGCCAGCAGTGAGGGCAGAGGGCTAGTCTATGGCTACACCTTC.

The V and J genes are TRBV18 and TRBJ2-7; 7 bases match TRBD2. Germline CDR1 reads KGHSH; CDR2 reads LQKENI. V dropped 4 bases and J dropped 3; count of bases not matched to a gene: 6. There are 14 residues in the CDR3. The CDR3 nucleotides read TGTGCCAGCTCACTTACTAGCGAGAGCTACGAGCAGTACTTC. Translation: CASSLTSESYEQYF.

This chain joins TRBV27 and TRBJ1-2; no definite D call. The CDR3 contains 15 residues. CDR1 is MNHEY, CDR2 SMNVEV, per germline (reference sequence). Between the trimmed V and J ends, which lost 2 bases and 1 base, there was a span of 11 bases. For the CDR3, the DNA is TGTGCCAGCAGTTTACGTAACAGAGATAACTATGGCTACACCTTC. Residues: CASSLRNRDNYGYTF.

The chain combines TRBV7-9 with TRBJ2-5, with 8 bases identical to TRBD2. The CDR3 is 17 residues long. Germline assignment: CDR1 SEHNR and CDR2 FQNEAQ (reference sequence). J lost 1 base, V lost 3 bases, and 10 bases had no gene match. The CDR3 DNA reads TGTGCCAGCAGCTTTGAATCCGCTAGCGGGTTCCAAGAGACCCAGTACTTC. It is translated as CASSFESASGFQETQYF.